The next 5 T cell receptor beta chains were all read from a single sample in a study of T cells in Graves' hyperthyroidism and ophthalmopathy. Amplification of TCR beta CDR3 regions used RNA as the template. A first-round RT-PCR of the TCR CDR3 used the HTBI primer set. TCRdb reprocessed the multiplex PCR reads with MiXCR, giving one entry per CDR3 protein. The sample carries about 480,000 distinct CDR3 sequences, less than 25% recorded once. Sample: blood. These receptors all come from a woman aged 25 to 39 with Graves' ophthalmopathy.

In its sample, this clonotype was seen many times. J is TRBJ2-5 and V is TRBV5-1, with 13 bases fitting TRBD2. The V and J ends lost 0 bases and 4 bases, in that order; junction bases with no gene match: 6. The germline CDR1 and CDR2 sequences are SGHRS and YFSETQ. The CDR3 runs 17 residues. The CDR3 coding sequence is TGCGCCAGCAGCTTGGGTTCGACTAGCGGGGGGCGAGAGACCCAGTACTTC. Encoded protein: CASSLGSTSGGRETQYF.

J is TRBJ1-2 and V is TRBV12-3 or TRBV12-4, with 8 bases that match TRBD1. Trimming cost V 6 bases and J 4 bases; bases outside gene matches: 7. The CDR3 is made up of 14 amino acids. In DNA form, the CDR3 reads TGTGCCAGCAGGGGGACAGGTTGGGGCTATGGCTACACCTTC. This sequence encodes CASRGTGWGYGYTF.

The chain employs TRBV19 and TRBJ1-2; D not resolved. Between the trimmed V and J ends, which lost 6 bases and 8 bases, there was a span of 22 bases. Per germline, CDR1 LNHDA and CDR2 SQIVND (reference sequence). The CDR3 is made up of 15 amino acids. The DNA for the CDR3 is TGTGCCAGTAGCAGACCGACCTCCCAAGCGTGGGGCTACACCTTC. Its protein product is CASSRPTSQAWGYTF. Looking up the rest from reference TRBV19 and TRBJ1-2 gives the full variable domain: DGGITQSPKYLFRKEGQNVTLSCEQNLNHDAMYWYRQDPGQGLRLIYYSQIVNDFQKGDIAEGYSVSREKKESFPLTVTSAQKNPTAFYLCASSRPTSQAWGYTFGSGTRLTVV.

This clonotype was seen at least ten times. This sequence joins TRBV7-3 and TRBJ2-2; D possibly corresponds to TRBD1 (5 bases). Germline V gene sequence: CDR1 SGHTA, CDR2 FQGTGA. V gave up 1 base and J gave up 2 bases, with 11 bases separating them. The length of the CDR3 is 16 residues. CDR3 residues: CASSLMATENTGELFF. The CDR3 nucleotides read TGTGCCAGCAGCTTAATGGCGACAGAAAACACCGGGGAGCTGTTTTTT. The variable domain in full, with the rest retrieved from reference TRBV7-3 and TRBJ2-2, is GAGVSQTPSNKVTEKGKYVELRCDPISGHTALYWYRQSLGQGPEFLIYFQGTGAADDSGLPNDRFFAVRPEGSVSTLKIQRTERGDSAVYLCASSLMATENTGELFFGEGSRLTVL.

Of note for this clonotype: Its ends do not fully match the called genes, so a read error is possible. V usage is TRBV6-1 and J usage is TRBJ2-2, with D perhaps matching TRBD2 (6 bases). Germline CDR1 MNHNS, CDR2 SASEGT. The CDR3 has 16 amino acids. The CDR3 sequence is CTSKPWRGRDTGELFF. CDR3 in DNA: TGTACCAGCAAACCCTGGAGGGGTAGGGACACCGGGGAGCTGTTTTTT.